There are a few counts of the clone carrying this T cell receptor beta chain. No antigen is known for it. The sample is drawn from a study of T-cell memory formation after mild COVID-19. Overall study results and limits: Clones that contracted clustered mainly in CM and EM if CD4+ and in EMRA if CD8+.

The CDR3 contains 13 residues. V shed 0 bases and J shed 10 bases, with 10 bases lying between them. Germline CDR1 and CDR2: LNHNV and YYDKDF (reference sequence). Constant-segment primers served in 5'RACE that generated TCR alpha and TCR beta cDNA libraries bearing sample barcodes and UMIs. TCRdb called the 5' RACE reads again in MiXCR, with one record for every CDR3 protein. Of fewer than 300,000 distinct CDR3 sequences in the sample, roughly 17% are singletons; the top ten hold under 25%. The sequencing sample was made of PBMCs or a T cell subset sorted from them (not recorded which). The chain couples TRBV15 to TRBJ2-1, with a weak D call TRBD2 (6 bases). This clonotype was sampled from a man aged 18 to 30 who had mild COVID-19 (a few samples of this study predate the infection). Cell type and time point are not known. CDR3: CATSRDSGREQFF. As DNA, the CDR3 is TGTGCCACCAGCAGAGATTCTGGGAGGGAGCAGTTCTTC.